These 6 T cell receptor beta chains originate from one sample sequenced in a study of T cells expressing NK-cell markers. TCRdb re-called the 5' RACE reads and catalogs CDR3 proteins one per entry, DNA excluded. Across 200,000 to 300,000 distinct CDR3 sequences, the top ten clones capture roughly 4.2% of the sample. Sequencing was performed on blood T cells: a sorted CD56 or NKG2C T cell subset, CD4+ or CD8+ T cells, or bulk PBMC T cells (not recorded which). Receptors were obtained from a woman aged 18 to 69 in good health.

CDR3 in amino acids: CASSPVVSNEQFF. The chain employs TRBV18 and TRBJ2-1. Per germline, CDR1 KGHSH and CDR2 LQKENI. CDR3 length: 13 amino acids.

The chain couples TRBV4-3 to TRBJ1-1; with no DNA, the TCRdb D assignment of TRBD1 cannot be verified. The CDR3 is made up of 13 amino acids. Germline CDR1 and CDR2: LGHNA and YSLEER. The CDR3 loop is CASSSRSNTEAFF.

The chain links TRBV20-1 to TRBJ2-1; TCRdb lists TRBD2, though no DNA is available to test this call. Germline CDR1 and CDR2: DFQATT and SNEGSKA (reference sequence). This CDR3 has 15 amino acids. The CDR3 loop reads CSASRSEFAGGEQFF.

This chain joins TRBV11-1 and TRBJ2-7; TCRdb calls TRBD2, which cannot be checked without DNA. Germline V gene sequence: CDR1 SGHAT, CDR2 FQDESV (reference sequence). The CDR3 sequence is 15 residues long. CDR3 amino acids: CASSLGQGGRYEQYF.

V is TRBV10-3 and J is TRBJ1-1; TCRdb names TRBD1, which stays unverified in the absence of DNA. Germline V gives CDR1 ENHRY, CDR2 SYGVKD. The CDR3 totals 16 residues. Here the CDR3 reads CAISESRDALNTEAFF.

The chain has TRBV5-1 and TRBJ2-1; TCRdb's D gene call, TRBD2, goes unchecked for lack of DNA. Germline V gene data show CDR1 as SGHRS and CDR2 as YFSETQ. The CDR3 spans 14 residues. Here the CDR3 reads CASSSEGLAGEQFF.